Included here is one T cell receptor beta chain sequence, with context. The antigen is unknown. Germline V CDR1 and CDR2: SGHRS, YFSETQ. The CDR3 is made up of 15 amino acids. Trimming took 4 bases from V and 3 from J; bases not matched to a gene: 7. This record belongs to a study of T cell responses to AZD1222 COVID-19 vaccine. Study results and limitations: White British ancestry dominated among donors, who included more females, and clonal diversity was possibly underestimated. Only a handful of individuals given AZD1222 were seropositive at baseline. The study reported that nearly half of spike-specific TCRs target unmutated variant regions.

Assay: immunoSEQ multiplex PCR; the TCRdb copy retains only in-frame clones and omits some. Of about 200,000 clones listed, 85% to 90% are singletons. Material: peripheral blood, obtained on day 0 of AZD1222 vaccination. V and J are TRBV5-1 and TRBJ1-5, with 7 positions matching TRBD1. This receptor was taken from an adult in good health. In nucleotides, the CDR3 is TGCGCCAGCAGCACCGGGACAGAGGCCAATCAGCCCCAGCATTTT. As protein: CASSTGTEANQPQHF. The full variable domain, rest sourced from reference TRBV5-1 and TRBJ1-5, is KAGVTQTPRYLIKTRGQQVTLSCSPISGHRSVSWYQQTPGQGLQFLFEYFSETQRNKGNFPGRFSGRQFSNSRSEMNVSTLELGDSALYLCASSTGTEANQPQHFGDGTRLSIL.